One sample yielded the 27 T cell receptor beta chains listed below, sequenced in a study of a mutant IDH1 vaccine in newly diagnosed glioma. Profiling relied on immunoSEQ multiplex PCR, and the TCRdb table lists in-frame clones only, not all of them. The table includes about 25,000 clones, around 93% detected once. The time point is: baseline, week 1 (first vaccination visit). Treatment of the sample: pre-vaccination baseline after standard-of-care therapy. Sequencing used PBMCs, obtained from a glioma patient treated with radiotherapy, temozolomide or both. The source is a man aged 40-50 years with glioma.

This CDR3 reads CASSLTGGNGELFF. The CDR3 nucleotides read TGTGCCAGCAGCTTAACAGGGGGCAACGGGGAGCTGTTTTTT. The rearrangement links TRBV7-3 to TRBJ2-2, with 7 bases identical to TRBD1. CDR1 and CDR2 (germline): SGHTA, FQGTGA. This CDR3 has 14 residues. The J segment lost 7 bases and the V segment lost 0 bases, leaving 2 bases of the junction unmatched.

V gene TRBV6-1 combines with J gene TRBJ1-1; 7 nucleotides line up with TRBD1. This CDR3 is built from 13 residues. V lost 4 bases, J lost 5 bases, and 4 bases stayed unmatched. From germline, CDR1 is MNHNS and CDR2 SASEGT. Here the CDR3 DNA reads TGTGCCAGCAGTGGCTACAGGGGTACTGAAGCTTTCTTT. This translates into CASSGYRGTEAFF.

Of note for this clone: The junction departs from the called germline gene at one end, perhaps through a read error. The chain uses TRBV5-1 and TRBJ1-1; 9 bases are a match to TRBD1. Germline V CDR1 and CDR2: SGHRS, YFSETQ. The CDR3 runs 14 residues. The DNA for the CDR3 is TGCGCCAGCAGCCCTACAGGGGGCGAAGTTTCGGTGACGTTT. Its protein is CASSPTGGEVSVTF.

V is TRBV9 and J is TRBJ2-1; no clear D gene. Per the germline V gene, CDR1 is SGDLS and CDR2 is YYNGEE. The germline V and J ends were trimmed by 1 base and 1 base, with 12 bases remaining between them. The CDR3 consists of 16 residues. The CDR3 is CASSVFSGSSYNEQFF. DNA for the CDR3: TGTGCCAGCAGCGTATTTTCCGGGTCGTCCTACAATGAGCAGTTCTTC.

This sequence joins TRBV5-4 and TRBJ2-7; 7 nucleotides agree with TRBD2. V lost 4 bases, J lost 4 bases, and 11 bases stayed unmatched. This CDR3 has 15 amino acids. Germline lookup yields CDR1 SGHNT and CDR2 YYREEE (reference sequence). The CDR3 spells CASSGQREAQYEQYF. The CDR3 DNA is TGTGCCAGCAGCGGACAACGGGAGGCTCAGTACGAGCAGTACTTC.

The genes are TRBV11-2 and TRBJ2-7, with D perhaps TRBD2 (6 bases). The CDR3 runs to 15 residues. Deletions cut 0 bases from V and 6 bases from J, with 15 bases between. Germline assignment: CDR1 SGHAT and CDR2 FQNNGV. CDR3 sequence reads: CASSLDGRGVGEQYF. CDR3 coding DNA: TGTGCCAGCAGCTTAGACGGGAGAGGTGTAGGCGAGCAGTACTTC.

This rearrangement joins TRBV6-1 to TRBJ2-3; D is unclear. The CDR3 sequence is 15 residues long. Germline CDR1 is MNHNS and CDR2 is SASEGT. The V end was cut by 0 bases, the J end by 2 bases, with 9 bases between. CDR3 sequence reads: CASSEAPGVTDTQYF. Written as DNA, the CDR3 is TGTGCCAGCAGTGAAGCACCCGGCGTCACAGATACGCAGTATTTT.

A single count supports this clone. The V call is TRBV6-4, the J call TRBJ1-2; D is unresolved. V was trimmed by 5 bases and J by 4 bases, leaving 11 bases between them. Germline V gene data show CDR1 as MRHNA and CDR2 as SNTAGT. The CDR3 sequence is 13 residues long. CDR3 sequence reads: CASSSTGSYGYTF. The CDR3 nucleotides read TGTGCCAGCAGTTCGACGGGAAGCTATGGCTACACCTTC.

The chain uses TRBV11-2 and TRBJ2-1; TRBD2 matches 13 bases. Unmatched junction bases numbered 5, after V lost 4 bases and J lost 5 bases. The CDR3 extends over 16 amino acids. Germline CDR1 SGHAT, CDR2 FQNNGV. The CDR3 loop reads CASSSQLAGGNNEQFF. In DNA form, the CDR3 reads TGTGCCAGCAGCTCTCAACTAGCGGGGGGGAACAATGAGCAGTTCTTC.

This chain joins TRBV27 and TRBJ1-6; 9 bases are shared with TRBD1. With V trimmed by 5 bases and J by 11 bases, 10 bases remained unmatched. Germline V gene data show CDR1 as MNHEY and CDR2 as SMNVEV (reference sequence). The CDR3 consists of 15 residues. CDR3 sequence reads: CASSSGTGRGPPLHF. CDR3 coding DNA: TGTGCCAGCAGTAGCGGGACAGGGAGAGGACCACCCCTCCACTTT.

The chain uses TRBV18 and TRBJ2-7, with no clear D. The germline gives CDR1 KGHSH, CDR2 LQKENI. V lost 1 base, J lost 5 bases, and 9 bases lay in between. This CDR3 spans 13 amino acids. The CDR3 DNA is TGTGCCAGCTCACCACGGGCTCAGCACGAGCAGTACTTC. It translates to CASSPRAQHEQYF.

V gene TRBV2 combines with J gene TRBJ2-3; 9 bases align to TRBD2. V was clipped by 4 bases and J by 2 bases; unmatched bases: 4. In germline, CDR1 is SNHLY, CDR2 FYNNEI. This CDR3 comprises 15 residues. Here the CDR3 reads CASSGLAAITDTQYF. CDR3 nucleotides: TGTGCCAGCAGTGGACTAGCGGCCATCACAGATACGCAGTATTTT.

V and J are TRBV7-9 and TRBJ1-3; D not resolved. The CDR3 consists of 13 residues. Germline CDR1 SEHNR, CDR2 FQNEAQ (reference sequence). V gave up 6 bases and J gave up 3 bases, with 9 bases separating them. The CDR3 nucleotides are TGTGCCAGCAGTCCGACAATTGGAAACACCATATATTTT. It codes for CASSPTIGNTIYF.

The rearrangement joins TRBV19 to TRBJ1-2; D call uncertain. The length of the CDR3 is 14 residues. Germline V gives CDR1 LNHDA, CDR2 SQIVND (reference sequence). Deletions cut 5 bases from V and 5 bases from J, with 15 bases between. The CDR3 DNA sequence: TGTGCCAGTAGTCGGGCGGGTAGGGATTATGGCTACACCTTC. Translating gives CASSRAGRDYGYTF.

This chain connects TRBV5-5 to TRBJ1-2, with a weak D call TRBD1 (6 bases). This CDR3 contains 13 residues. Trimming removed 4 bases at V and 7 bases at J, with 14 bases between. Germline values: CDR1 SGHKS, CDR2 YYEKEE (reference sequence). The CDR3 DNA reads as TGTGCCAGCAGCGTCACAGGGTCTGGTGGCTACACCTTC. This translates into CASSVTGSGGYTF.

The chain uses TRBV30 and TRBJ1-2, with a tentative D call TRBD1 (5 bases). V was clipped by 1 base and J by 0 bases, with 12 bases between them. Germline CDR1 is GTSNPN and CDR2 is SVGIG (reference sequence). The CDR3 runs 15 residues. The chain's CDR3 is CAWSGIGATNYGYTF. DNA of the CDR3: TGTGCCTGGAGTGGTATAGGGGCTACTAACTATGGCTACACCTTC.

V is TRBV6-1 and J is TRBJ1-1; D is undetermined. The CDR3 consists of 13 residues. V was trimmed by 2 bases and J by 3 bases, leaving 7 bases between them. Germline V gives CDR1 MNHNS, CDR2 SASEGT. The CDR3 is CASSEIGYTEAFF. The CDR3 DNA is TGTGCCAGCAGTGAAATCGGCTACACTGAAGCTTTCTTT.

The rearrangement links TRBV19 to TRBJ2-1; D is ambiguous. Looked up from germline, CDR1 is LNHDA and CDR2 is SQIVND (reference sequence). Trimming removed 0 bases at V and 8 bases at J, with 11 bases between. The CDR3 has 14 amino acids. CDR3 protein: CASSIDQESHEQFF. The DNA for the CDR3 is TGTGCCAGTAGTATAGATCAGGAGTCACATGAGCAGTTCTTC. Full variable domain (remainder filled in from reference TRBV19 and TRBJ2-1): DGGITQSPKYLFRKEGQNVTLSCEQNLNHDAMYWYRQDPGQGLRLIYYSQIVNDFQKGDIAEGYSVSREKKESFPLTVTSAQKNPTAFYLCASSIDQESHEQFFGPGTRLTVL.

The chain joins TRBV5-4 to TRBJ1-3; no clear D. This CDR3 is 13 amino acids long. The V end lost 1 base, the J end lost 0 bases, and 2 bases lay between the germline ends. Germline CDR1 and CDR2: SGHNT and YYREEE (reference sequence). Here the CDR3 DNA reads TGTGCCAGCAGCTTGAACTCTGGAAACACCATATATTTT. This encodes CASSLNSGNTIYF.

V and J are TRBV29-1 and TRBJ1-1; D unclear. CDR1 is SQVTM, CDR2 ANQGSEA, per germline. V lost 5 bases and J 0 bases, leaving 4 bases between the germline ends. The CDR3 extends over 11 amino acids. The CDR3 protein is CSVRLNTEAFF. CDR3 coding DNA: TGCAGCGTTAGGCTGAACACTGAAGCTTTCTTT.

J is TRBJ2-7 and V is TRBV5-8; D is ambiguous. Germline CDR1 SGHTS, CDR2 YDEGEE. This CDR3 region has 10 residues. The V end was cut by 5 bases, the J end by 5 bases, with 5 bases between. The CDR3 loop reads CASSGHEQYF. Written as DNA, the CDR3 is TGTGCCAGCAGTGGGCACGAGCAGTACTTC.

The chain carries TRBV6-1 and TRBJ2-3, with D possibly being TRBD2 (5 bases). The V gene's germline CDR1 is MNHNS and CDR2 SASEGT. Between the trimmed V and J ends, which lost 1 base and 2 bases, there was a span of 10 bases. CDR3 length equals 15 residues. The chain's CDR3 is CASSEVQRYTDTQYF. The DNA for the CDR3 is TGTGCCAGCAGTGAAGTCCAGCGGTACACAGATACGCAGTATTTT.

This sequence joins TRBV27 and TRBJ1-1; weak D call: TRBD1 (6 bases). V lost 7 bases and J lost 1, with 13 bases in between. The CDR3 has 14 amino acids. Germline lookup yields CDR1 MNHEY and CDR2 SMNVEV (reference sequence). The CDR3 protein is CASNPVGGNTEAFF. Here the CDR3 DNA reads TGTGCCAGCAATCCCGTAGGGGGGAACACTGAAGCTTTCTTT.

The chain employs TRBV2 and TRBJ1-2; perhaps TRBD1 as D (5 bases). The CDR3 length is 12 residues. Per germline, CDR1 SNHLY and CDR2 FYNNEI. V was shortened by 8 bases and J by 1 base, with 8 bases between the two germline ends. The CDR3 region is CASGGDNYGYTF. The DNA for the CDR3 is TGTGCCAGCGGAGGGGATAACTATGGCTACACCTTC. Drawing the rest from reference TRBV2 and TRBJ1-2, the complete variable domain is EPEVTQTPSHQVTQMGQEVILRCVPISNHLYFYWYRQILGQKVEFLVSFYNNEISEKSEIFDDQFSVERPDGSNFTLKIRSTKLEDSAMYFCASGGDNYGYTFGSGTRLTVV.

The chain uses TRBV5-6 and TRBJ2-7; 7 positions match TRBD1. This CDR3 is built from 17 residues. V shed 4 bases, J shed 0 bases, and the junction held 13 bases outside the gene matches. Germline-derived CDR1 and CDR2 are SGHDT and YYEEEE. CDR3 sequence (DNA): TGTGCCAGCAGCGAAACCGGGACAGCTTCCAGCTCCTACGAGCAGTACTTC. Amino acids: CASSETGTASSSYEQYF.

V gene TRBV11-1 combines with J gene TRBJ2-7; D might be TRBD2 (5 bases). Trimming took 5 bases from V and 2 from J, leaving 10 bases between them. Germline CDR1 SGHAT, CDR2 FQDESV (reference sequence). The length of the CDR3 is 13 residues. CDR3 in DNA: TGTGCCAGCAGCCCGCGGGCCCCCTACGAGCAGTACTTC. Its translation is CASSPRAPYEQYF.

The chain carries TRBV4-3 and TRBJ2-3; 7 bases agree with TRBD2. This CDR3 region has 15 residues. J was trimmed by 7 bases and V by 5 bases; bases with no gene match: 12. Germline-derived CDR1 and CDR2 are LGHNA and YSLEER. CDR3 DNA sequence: TGCGCCAGCAGCGCTCGCGGGGGACGTATAAATACGCAGTATTTT. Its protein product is CASSARGGRINTQYF.